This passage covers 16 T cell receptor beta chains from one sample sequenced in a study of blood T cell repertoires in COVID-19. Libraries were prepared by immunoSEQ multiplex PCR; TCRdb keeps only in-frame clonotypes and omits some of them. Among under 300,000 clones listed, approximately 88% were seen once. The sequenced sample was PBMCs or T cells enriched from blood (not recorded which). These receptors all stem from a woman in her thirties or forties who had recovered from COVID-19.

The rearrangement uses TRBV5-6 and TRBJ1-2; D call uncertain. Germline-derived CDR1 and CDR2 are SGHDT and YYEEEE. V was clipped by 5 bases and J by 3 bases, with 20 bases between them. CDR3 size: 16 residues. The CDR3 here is CASSSLGGESDYGYTF. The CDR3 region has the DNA TGTGCCAGCAGTTCCTTAGGCGGCGAGTCGGACTATGGCTACACCTTC.

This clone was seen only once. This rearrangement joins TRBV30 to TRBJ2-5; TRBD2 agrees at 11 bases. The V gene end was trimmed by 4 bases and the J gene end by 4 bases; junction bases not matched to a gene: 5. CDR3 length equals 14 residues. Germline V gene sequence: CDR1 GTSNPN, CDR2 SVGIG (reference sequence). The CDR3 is CAWTSGRPGETQYF. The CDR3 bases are TGTGCCTGGACTAGCGGGAGGCCCGGAGAGACCCAGTACTTC. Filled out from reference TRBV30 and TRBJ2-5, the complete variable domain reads SQTIHQWPATLVQPVGSPLSLECTVEGTSNPNLYWYRQAAGRGLQLLFYSVGIGQISSEVPQNLSASRPQDRQFILSSKKLLLSDSGFYLCAWTSGRPGETQYFGPGTRLLVL.

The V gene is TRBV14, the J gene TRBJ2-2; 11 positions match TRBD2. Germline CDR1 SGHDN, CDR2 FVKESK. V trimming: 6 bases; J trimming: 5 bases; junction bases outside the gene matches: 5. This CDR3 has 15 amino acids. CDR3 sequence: CASSRLAGSTGELFF. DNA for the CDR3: TGTGCCAGCAGTCGACTAGCGGGGTCAACCGGGGAGCTGTTTTTT.

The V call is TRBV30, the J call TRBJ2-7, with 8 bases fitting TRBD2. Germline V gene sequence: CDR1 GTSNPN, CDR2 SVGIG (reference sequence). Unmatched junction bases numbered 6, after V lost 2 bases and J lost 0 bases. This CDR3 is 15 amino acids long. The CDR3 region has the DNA TGTGCCTGGAGTCATGCGGGGGGCTTCTCCTACGAGCAGTACTTC. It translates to CAWSHAGGFSYEQYF.

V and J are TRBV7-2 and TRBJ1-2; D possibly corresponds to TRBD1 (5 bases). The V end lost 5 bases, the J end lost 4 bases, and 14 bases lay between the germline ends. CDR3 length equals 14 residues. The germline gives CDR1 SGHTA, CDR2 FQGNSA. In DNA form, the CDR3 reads TGTGCCAGCAGCCCACGGGGGAAGACCTATGGCTACACCTTC. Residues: CASSPRGKTYGYTF.

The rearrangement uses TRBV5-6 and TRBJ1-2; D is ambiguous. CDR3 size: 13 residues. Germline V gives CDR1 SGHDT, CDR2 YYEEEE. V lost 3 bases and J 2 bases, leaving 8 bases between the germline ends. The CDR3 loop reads CASSWGGNYGYTF. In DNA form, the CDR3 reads TGTGCCAGCAGCTGGGGAGGAAACTATGGCTACACCTTC.

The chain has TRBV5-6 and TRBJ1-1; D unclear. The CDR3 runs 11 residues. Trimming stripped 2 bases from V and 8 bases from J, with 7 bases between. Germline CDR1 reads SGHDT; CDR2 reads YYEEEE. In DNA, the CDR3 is TGTGCCAGCAGCTTCCACAAGGAAGCTTTCTTT. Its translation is CASSFHKEAFF.

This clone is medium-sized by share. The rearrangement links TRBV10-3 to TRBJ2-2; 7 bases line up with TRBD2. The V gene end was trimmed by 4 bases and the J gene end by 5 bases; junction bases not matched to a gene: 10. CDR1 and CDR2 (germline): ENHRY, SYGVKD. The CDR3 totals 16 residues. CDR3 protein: CAISADSSGNTGELFF. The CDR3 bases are TGTGCCATCAGTGCAGATTCAAGCGGGAATACCGGGGAGCTGTTTTTT.

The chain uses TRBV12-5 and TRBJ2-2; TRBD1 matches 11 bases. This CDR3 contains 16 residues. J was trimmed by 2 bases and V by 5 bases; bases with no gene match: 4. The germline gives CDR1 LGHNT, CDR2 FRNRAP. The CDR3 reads CASGTGTGGNTGELFF. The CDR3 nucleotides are TGTGCTAGTGGTACCGGGACAGGGGGAAACACCGGGGAGCTGTTTTTT.

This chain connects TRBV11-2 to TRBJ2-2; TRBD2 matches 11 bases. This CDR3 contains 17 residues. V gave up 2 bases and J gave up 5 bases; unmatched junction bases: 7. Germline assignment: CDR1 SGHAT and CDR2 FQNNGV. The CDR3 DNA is TGTGCCAGCAGCTTAACACTAGCGGGAGCGGGGACCGGGGAGCTGTTTTTT. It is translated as CASSLTLAGAGTGELFF.

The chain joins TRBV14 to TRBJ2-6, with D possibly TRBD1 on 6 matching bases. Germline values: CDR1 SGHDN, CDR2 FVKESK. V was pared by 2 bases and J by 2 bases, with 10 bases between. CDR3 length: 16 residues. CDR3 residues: CASSQSRQAGANVLTF. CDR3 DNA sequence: TGTGCCAGCAGCCAATCCAGACAGGCTGGGGCCAACGTCCTGACTTTC.

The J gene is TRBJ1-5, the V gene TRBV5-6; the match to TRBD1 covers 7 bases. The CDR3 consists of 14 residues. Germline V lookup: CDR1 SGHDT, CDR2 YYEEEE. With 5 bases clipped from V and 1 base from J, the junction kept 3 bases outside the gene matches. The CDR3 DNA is TGTGCCAGCAGTACGGGACAGAGCAATCAGCCCCAGCATTTT. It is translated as CASSTGQSNQPQHF.

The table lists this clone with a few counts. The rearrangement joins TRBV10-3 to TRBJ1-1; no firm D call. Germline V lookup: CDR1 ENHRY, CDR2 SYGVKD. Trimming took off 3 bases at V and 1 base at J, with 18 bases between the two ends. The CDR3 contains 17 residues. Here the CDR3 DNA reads TGTGCCATCAGTGACCCTTCTCGGGGAGAAACGAACACTGAAGCTTTCTTT. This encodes CAISDPSRGETNTEAFF.

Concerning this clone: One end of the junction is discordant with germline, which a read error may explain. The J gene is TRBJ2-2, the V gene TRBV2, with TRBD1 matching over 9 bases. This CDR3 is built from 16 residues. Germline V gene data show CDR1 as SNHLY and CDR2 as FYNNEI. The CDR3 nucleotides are TGTGCCAGCAGTGAAAGTGGGACAGGGAACGCCGGGGAGCTGTTTTTT. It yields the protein CASSESGTGNAGELFF.

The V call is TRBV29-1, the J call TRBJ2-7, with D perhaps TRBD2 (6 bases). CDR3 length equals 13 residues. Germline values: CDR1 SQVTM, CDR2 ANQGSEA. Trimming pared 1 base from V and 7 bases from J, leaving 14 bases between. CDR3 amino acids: CSVEGRESGEQYF. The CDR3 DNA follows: TGCAGCGTTGAAGGGCGGGAATCGGGGGAGCAGTACTTC.

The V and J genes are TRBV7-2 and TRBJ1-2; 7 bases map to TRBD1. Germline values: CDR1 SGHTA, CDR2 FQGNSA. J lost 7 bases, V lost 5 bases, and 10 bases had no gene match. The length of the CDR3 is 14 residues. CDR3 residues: CASSPTGYLVGYTF. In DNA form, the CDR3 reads TGTGCCAGCAGCCCGACAGGGTACTTGGTTGGCTACACCTTC. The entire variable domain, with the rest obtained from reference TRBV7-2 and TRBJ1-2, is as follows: GAGVSQSPSNKVTEKGKDVELRCDPISGHTALYWYRQSLGQGLEFLIYFQGNSAPDKSGLPSDRFSAERTGGSVSTLTIQRTQQEDSAVYLCASSPTGYLVGYTFGSGTRLTVV.